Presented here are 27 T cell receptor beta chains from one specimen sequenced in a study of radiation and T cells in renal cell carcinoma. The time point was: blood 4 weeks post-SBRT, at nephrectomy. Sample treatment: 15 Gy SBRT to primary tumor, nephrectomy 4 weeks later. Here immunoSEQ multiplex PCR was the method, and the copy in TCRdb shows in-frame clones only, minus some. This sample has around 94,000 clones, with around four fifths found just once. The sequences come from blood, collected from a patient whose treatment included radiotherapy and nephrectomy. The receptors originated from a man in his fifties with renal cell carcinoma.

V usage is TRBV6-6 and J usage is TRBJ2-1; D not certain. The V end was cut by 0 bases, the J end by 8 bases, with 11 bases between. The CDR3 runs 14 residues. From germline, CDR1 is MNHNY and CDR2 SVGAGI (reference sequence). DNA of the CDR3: TGTGCCAGCAGTTACTCGAGCCCCGCCCATGAGCAGTTCTTC. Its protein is CASSYSSPAHEQFF.

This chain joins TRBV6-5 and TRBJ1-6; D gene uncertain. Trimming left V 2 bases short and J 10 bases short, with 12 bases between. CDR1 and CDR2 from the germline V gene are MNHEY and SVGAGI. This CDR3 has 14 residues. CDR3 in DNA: TGTGCCAGCAGTTACATCGGGGTGCGGTCACCCCTCCACTTT. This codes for CASSYIGVRSPLHF.

CDR3: CSVATRGDTEAFF. The CDR3, as DNA: TGCAGCGTTGCGACCCGTGGGGACACTGAAGCTTTCTTT. V gene TRBV29-1 combines with J gene TRBJ1-1; D gene unclear. Germline CDR1 reads SQVTM; CDR2 reads ANQGSEA. The CDR3 is 13 residues long. Trimming left V 4 bases short and J 3 bases short, with 12 bases between.

The CDR3 sequence is CASSNDSGRAGYEQYF. The CDR3 region has the DNA TGTGCCAGCAGCAATGATAGCGGGAGGGCGGGTTACGAGCAGTACTTC. The rearrangement uses TRBV21-1 and TRBJ2-7; the DNA was not used to check the table's D call, TRBD2. TRBV21-1 is tagged as a pseudogene. The CDR3 runs 16 residues.

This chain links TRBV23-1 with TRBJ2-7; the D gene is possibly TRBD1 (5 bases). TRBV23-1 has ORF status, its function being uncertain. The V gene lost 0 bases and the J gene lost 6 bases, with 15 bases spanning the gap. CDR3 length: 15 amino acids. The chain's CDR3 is CASSQSIRDSLEQYF. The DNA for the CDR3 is TGCGCCAGCAGTCAATCGATCAGGGATTCACTCGAGCAGTACTTC.

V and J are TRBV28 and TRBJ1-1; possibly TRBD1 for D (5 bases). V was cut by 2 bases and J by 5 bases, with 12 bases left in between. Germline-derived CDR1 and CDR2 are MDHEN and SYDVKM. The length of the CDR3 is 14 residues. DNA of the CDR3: TGTGCCAGCAGTTTAATGAGGGGCAGGACTGAAGCTTTCTTT. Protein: CASSLMRGRTEAFF.

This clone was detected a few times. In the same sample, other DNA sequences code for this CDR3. The CDR3 region is CASSLGGLAGVQETQYF. CDR3 sequence (DNA): TGTGCCAGCAGCCTAGGAGGACTAGCGGGGGTCCAAGAGACCCAGTACTTC. V gene TRBV7-8 combines with J gene TRBJ2-5, with 13 bases aligning to TRBD2. V was clipped by 5 bases and J by 1 base; unmatched bases: 7. CDR1 is SGHVS and CDR2 is FQNEAQ in the germline V gene. The CDR3 totals 17 residues. Based on the CDR3 plus reference TRBV7-8 and TRBJ2-5, the full variable domain is GAGVSQSPRYKVAKRGQDVALRCDPISGHVSLFWYQQALGQGPEFLTYFQNEAQLDKSGLPSDRFFAERPEGSVSTLKIQRTQQEDSAVYLCASSLGGLAGVQETQYFGPGTRLLVL.

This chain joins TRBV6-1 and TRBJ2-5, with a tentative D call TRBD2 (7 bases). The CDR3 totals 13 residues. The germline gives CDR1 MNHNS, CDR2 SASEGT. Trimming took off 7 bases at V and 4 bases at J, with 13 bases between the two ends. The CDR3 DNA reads TGTGCCAGCAACCCCGGGGGGCGAGAGACCCAGTACTTC. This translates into CASNPGGRETQYF.

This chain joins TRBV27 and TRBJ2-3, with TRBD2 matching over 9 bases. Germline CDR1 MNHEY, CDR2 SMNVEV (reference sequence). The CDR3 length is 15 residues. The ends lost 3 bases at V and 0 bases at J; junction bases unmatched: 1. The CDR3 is CASSFAGGSTDTQYF. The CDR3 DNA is TGTGCCAGCAGTTTTGCGGGGGGGAGCACAGATACGCAGTATTTT.

This CDR3 is CASSSPRGRIDSPLHF. The CDR3 nucleotides read TGTGCCAGCAGCTCGCCCAGGGGGCGTATTGATTCACCCCTCCACTTT. The rearrangement links TRBV7-3 to TRBJ1-6; 8 bases fit TRBD1. CDR1 and CDR2 (germline): SGHTA, FQGTGA. CDR3 length equals 16 residues. The J segment lost 8 bases and the V segment lost 4 bases, leaving 10 bases of the junction unmatched.

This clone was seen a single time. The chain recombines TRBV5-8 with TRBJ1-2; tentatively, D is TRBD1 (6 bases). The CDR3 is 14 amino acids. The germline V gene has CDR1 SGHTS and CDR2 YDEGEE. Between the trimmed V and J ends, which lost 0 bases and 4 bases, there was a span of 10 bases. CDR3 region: CASSLAGAGYGYTF. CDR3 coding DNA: TGTGCCAGCAGCTTGGCGGGGGCCGGCTATGGCTACACCTTC.

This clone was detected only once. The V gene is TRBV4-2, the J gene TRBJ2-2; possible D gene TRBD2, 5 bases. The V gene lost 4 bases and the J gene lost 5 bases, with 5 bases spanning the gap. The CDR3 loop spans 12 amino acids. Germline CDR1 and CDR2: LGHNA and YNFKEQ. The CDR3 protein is CASSRTTGELFF. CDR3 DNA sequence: TGTGCCAGCAGCCGGACTACCGGGGAGCTGTTTTTT.

The CDR3, as DNA: TGTGCGGCCGGGAGCTCCTACAATGAGCAGTTCTTC. It codes for CAAGSSYNEQFF. This sequence joins TRBV10-3 and TRBJ2-1; weak D call: TRBD2 (6 bases). The CDR3 spans 12 residues. Per the germline V gene, CDR1 is ENHRY and CDR2 is SYGVKD.

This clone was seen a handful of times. The CDR3 DNA reads as TGTGCCAGCAGTCCATTCGGGGCGATAGCCAAAAACATTCAGTACTTC. It yields the protein CASSPFGAIAKNIQYF. The V call is TRBV28, the J call TRBJ2-4; possibly TRBD1 or TRBD2 for D (5 bases each). V was shortened by 5 bases and J by 0 bases, with 14 bases between the two germline ends. Germline CDR1 reads MDHEN; CDR2 reads SYDVKM. This CDR3 comprises 16 residues.

The DNA of the CDR3 is TGTGCCAGCAGTAGGGACAAGGATCAGCCCCAGCATTTT. Translated, it gives CASSRDKDQPQHF. The genes are TRBV2 and TRBJ1-5, with a possible D match to TRBD1 (6 bases). CDR3 length: 13 residues. CDR1 and CDR2 (germline): SNHLY, FYNNEI. Trimming removed 5 bases from V and 5 bases from J, with 10 bases in between.

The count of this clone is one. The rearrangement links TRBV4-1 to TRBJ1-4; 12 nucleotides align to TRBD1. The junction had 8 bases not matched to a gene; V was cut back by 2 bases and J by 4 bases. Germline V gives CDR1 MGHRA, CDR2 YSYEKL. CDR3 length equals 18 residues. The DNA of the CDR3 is TGCGCCAGCAGCCAAACCGGGACAGGGGGCGCGAGTAATGAAAAACTGTTTTTT. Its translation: CASSQTGTGGASNEKLFF.

The CDR3, as DNA: TGTGCCAGCAGCGTAGCTCCCACGAGCTCCTACGAGCAGTACTTC. Translating it yields CASSVAPTSSYEQYF. V gene TRBV9 combines with J gene TRBJ2-7; no firm D call. Germline V gene lookup returns CDR1 SGDLS and CDR2 YYNGEE. Trimming shortened V by 0 bases and J by 0 bases, and 10 bases separated the two germline ends. The CDR3 spans 15 residues.

As DNA, the CDR3 is TGTGCCAGCAGTTCGGGACTAGCCCAAGAGACCCAGTACTTC. Encoded protein: CASSSGLAQETQYF. The rearrangement uses TRBV7-9 and TRBJ2-5; 9 bases fit TRBD2. This CDR3 is built from 14 residues. V lost 6 bases, J lost 1 base, and 3 bases stayed unmatched. The germline CDR1 and CDR2 sequences are SEHNR and FQNEAQ (reference sequence).

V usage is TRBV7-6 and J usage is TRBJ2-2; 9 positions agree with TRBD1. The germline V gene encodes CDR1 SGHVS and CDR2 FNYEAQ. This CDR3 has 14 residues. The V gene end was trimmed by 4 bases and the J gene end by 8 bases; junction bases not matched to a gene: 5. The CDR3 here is CASSSGTGIGELFF. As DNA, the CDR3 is TGTGCCAGCAGCTCTGGGACAGGGATAGGGGAGCTGTTTTTT.

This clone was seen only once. The CDR3 DNA reads TGCAGCGCCGGGACAGACTCCTACGAGCAGTACTTC. It translates to CSAGTDSYEQYF. The chain carries TRBV29-1 and TRBJ2-7; 7 nucleotides line up with TRBD1. Germline V lookup: CDR1 SQVTM, CDR2 ANQGSEA. The CDR3 spans 12 residues. The V gene end was trimmed by 7 bases and the J gene end by 0 bases; junction bases not matched to a gene: 3.

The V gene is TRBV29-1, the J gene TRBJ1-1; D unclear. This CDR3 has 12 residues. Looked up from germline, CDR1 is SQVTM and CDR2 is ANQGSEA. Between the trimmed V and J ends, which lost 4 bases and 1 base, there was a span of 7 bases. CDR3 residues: CSVVATNTEAFF. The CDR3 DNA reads TGCAGCGTTGTCGCCACGAACACTGAAGCTTTCTTT. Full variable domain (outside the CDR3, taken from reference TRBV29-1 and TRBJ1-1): SAVISQKPSRDICQRGTSLTIQCQVDSQVTMMFWYRQQPGQSLTLIATANQGSEATYESGFVIDKFPISRPNLTFSTLTVSNMSPEDSSIYLCSVVATNTEAFFGQGTRLTVV.

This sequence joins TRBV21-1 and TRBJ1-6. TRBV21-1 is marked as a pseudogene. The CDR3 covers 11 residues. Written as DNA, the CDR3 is TGTGCCAGCAGCAAAGACTCACCCCTCCACTTT. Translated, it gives CASSKDSPLHF.

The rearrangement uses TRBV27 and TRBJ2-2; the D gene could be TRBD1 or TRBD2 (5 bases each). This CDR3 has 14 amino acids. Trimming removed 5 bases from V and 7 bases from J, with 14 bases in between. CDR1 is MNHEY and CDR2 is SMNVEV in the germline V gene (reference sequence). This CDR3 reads CASSPRGEGGELFF. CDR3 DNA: TGTGCCAGCAGTCCAAGGGGAGAGGGCGGGGAGCTGTTTTTT.

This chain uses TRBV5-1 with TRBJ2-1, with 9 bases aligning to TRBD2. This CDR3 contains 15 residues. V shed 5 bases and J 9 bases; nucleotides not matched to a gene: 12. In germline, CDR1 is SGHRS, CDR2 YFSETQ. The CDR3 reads CASRSAGGPTGEQFF. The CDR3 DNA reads TGCGCCAGCAGATCTGCGGGGGGGCCAACAGGTGAGCAGTTCTTC.

CDR3 nucleotides: TGTGCCACCAGCAGAGGGAAGGACGGTAATGAGCAGTTCTTC. This translates into CATSRGKDGNEQFF. The chain carries TRBV15 and TRBJ2-1, with D hard to call. Trimming pared 1 base from V and 7 bases from J, leaving 11 bases between. Germline-derived CDR1 and CDR2 are LNHNV and YYDKDF (reference sequence). This CDR3 has 14 amino acids. The full variable domain, rest sourced from reference TRBV15 and TRBJ2-1, is DAMVIQNPRYQVTQFGKPVTLSCSQTLNHNVMYWYQQKSSQAPKLLFHYYDKDFNNEADTPDNFQSRRPNTSFCFLDIRSPGLGDTAMYLCATSRGKDGNEQFFGPGTRLTVL.

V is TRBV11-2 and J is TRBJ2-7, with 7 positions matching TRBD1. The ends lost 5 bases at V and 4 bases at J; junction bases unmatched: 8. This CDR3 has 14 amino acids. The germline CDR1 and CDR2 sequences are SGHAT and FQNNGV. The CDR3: CASSNYRGAYEQYF. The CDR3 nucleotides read TGTGCCAGCAGCAACTACAGGGGAGCGTACGAGCAGTACTTC. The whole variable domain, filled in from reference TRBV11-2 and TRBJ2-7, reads EAGVAQSPRYKIIEKRQSVAFWCNPISGHATLYWYQQILGQGPKLLIQFQNNGVVDDSQLPKDRFSAERLKGVDSTLKIQPAKLEDSAVYLCASSNYRGAYEQYFGPGTRLTVT.

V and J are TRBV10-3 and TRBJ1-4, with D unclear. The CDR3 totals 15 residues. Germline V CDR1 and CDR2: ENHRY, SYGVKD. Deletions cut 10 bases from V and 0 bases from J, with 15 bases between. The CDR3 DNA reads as TGTGCCACTTCCTCCTACGGATCAACTAATGAAAAACTGTTTTTT. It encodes CATSSYGSTNEKLFF.